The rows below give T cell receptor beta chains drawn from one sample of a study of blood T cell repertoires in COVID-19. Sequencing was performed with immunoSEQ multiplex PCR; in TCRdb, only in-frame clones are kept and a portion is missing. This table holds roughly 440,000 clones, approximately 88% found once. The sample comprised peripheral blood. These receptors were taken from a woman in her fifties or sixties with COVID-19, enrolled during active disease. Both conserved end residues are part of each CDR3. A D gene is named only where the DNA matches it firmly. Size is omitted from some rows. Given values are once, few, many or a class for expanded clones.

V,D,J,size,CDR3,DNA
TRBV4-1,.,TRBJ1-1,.,CASSQGPGWDTEAFF,TGCGCCAGCAGCCAAGGTCCAGGGTGGGATACTGAAGCTTTCTTT
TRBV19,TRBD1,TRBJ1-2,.,CASRRDSVLLPYGYTF,TGTGCCAGCCGCCGGGACAGCGTTCTACTTCCCTATGGCTACACCTTC
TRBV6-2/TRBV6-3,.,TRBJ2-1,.,CASSYIGGGLGSVGEQFF,TGTGCCAGCAGTTACATCGGTGGAGGTTTGGGTTCTGTGGGTGAGCAGTTCTTC
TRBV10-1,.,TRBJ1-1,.,CASRDTPNTEAFF,TGCGCCAGCAGAGACACCCCGAACACTGAAGCTTTCTTT
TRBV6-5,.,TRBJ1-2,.,CASSYSRGMENGYTF,TGTGCCAGCAGTTACTCGCGGGGCATGGAGAATGGCTACACCTTC
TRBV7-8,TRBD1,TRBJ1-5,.,CASSFRDSREPQHF,TGTGCCAGCAGCTTTAGGGACAGTAGGGAGCCCCAGCATTTT
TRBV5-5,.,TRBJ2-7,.,CASSLGAGIYEQYF,TGTGCCAGCAGCTTGGGCGCCGGGATCTACGAGCAGTACTTC
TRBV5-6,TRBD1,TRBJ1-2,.,CASSMTPGQPANYGYTF,TGTGCCAGCAGCATGACCCCGGGACAGCCAGCTAACTATGGCTACACCTTC
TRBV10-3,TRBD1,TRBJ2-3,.,CATGQGANTDTQYF,TGTGCCACCGGACAGGGGGCGAACACAGATACGCAGTATTTT
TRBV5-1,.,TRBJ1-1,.,CASSSVVGNTEAFF,TGCGCCAGCAGCTCTGTAGTGGGCAACACTGAAGCTTTCTTT
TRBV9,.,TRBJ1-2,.,CASTPGGGDYGYTF,TGTGCCAGCACTCCTGGGGGGGGAGACTATGGCTACACCTTC
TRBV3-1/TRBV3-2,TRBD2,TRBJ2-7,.,CASSIGLAGGLYEQYF,TGTGCCAGCAGCATTGGACTAGCGGGGGGGCTCTACGAGCAGTACTTC
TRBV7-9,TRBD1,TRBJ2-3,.,CASSRGTGGTDTQYF,TGTGCCAGCAGCCGAGGGACAGGGGGGACAGATACGCAGTATTTT
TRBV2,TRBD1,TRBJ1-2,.,CASSERVQGANYGYTF,TGTGCCAGCAGTGAACGGGTACAGGGGGCGAACTATGGCTACACCTTC
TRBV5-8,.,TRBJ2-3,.,CASSPGTSTDTQYF,TGTGCCAGCAGCCCCGGGACTAGCACAGATACGCAGTATTTT
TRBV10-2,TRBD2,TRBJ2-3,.,CASSGLTQSGGSTDTQYF,TGCGCCAGCAGTGGTCTGACTCAGAGCGGGGGGTCCACAGATACGCAGTATTTT
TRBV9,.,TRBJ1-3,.,CASSVGKGTGNTIYF,TGTGCCAGCAGCGTAGGCAAAGGAACGGGTAACACCATATATTTT
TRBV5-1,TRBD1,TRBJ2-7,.,CASRTGTGFYEQYF,TGCGCCAGCAGGACCGGGACAGGGTTCTACGAGCAGTACTTC
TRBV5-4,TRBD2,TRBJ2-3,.,CASSPGLGGGNTQYF,TGTGCCAGCAGCCCGGGACTAGGAGGGGGGAATACGCAGTATTTT
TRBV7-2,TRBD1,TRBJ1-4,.,CASRLDRVEEKLFF,TGTGCCAGCAGACTGGACAGGGTGGAAGAAAAACTGTTTTTT
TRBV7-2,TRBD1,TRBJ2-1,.,CASSSEPGTGRNEQFF,TGTGCCAGCAGCTCCGAACCCGGGACAGGGCGGAATGAGCAGTTCTTC
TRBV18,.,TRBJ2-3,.,CASSPPSGTDTQYF,TGTGCCAGCTCACCACCGAGCGGCACAGATACGCAGTATTTT
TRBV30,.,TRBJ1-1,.,CAWRITLGNTEAFF,TGTGCCTGGCGTATAACCCTAGGGAACACTGAAGCTTTCTTT
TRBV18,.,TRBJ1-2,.,CASSLDSNYGYTF,TGTGCCAGCTCGCTGGACAGCAACTATGGCTACACCTTC
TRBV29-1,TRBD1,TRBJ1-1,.,CSVDRDRNTEAFF,TGCAGCGTCGACAGGGATAGGAACACTGAAGCTTTCTTT
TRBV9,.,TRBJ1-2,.,CASSTTLGGDYGYTF,TGTGCCAGCAGCACCACCCTTGGGGGGGACTATGGCTACACCTTC
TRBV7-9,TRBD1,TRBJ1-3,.,CASSKDRATSGNTIYF,TGTGCCAGCAGCAAGGACAGGGCAACCTCTGGAAACACCATATATTTT
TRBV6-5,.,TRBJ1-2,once,CAPTRQIYRYTF,TGTGCCCCCACCAGGCAGATTTATCGCTACACCTTC
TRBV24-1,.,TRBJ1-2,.,CATSDPDSTYGYTF,TGTGCCACCAGTGACCCCGACAGCACCTATGGCTACACCTTC
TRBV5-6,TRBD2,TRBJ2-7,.,CASSPGWGGEQYF,TGTGCCAGCAGCCCAGGATGGGGAGGGGAGCAGTACTTC
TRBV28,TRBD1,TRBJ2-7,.,CASSLTGTGYYEQYF,TGTGCCAGCAGTCTAACCGGGACAGGGTACTACGAGCAGTACTTC
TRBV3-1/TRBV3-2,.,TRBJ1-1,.,CASSQDRRRGAFF,TGTGCCAGCAGCCAAGATAGGCGGAGGGGAGCTTTCTTT
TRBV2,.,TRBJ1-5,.,CASGRVYSNQPQHF,TGTGCCAGCGGGCGGGTCTATAGCAATCAGCCCCAGCATTTT
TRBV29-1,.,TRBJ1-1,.,CSCEGNTEAFF,TGCAGCTGTGAGGGGAACACTGAAGCTTTCTTT
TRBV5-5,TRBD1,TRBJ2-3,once,CASSPRTGGSTDTQYF,TGTGCCAGCAGCCCTCGAACAGGGGGCAGCACAGATACGCAGTATTTT
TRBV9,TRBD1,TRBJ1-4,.,CASSVGTGGSEKLFF,TGTGCCAGCAGCGTGGGGACAGGGGGGAGTGAAAAACTGTTTTTT
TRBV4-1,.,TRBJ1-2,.,CASSLTTGGSDYGYTF,TGCGCCAGCAGCCTCACCACGGGGGGTTCAGACTATGGCTACACCTTC
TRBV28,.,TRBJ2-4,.,CASGILGEDIQYF,TGTGCCAGCGGGATACTTGGGGAGGACATTCAGTACTTC
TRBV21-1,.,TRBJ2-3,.,CASNPPGGGNATDTQYF,TGTGCCAGCAACCCTCCGGGGGGGGGAAACGCGACAGATACGCAGTATTTT
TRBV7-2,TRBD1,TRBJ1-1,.,CASSLQGHTEAFF,TGTGCCAGCAGCCTACAGGGGCACACTGAAGCTTTCTTT
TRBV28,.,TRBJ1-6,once,CATVFSREVNSPLHF,TGTGCCACTGTATTTTCCAGGGAGGTTAATTCACCCCTCCACTTT
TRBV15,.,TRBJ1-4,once,CATSRERPSTNEKLFF,TGTGCCACCAGCAGAGAGCGTCCTTCGACTAATGAAAAACTGTTTTTT
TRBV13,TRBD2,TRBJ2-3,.,CASRQGLAPTTDTQYF,TGTGCCAGCAGACAAGGACTAGCGCCTACCACAGATACGCAGTATTTT
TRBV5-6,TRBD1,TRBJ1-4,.,CASSFYRDRGEKLFF,TGTGCCAGCAGCTTCTACCGGGACAGGGGTGAAAAACTGTTTTTT
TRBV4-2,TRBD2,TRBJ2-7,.,CASSQALRAGAAYEQYF,TGTGCCAGCAGCCAGGCACTCAGAGCGGGGGCCGCCTACGAGCAGTACTTC
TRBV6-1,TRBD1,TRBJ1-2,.,CASGEPGQTYGYTF,TGTGCCAGCGGTGAGCCGGGACAGACATATGGCTACACCTTC
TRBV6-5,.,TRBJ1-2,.,CASSYFFRDGYTF,TGTGCCAGCAGTTACTTTTTCCGGGATGGCTACACCTTC
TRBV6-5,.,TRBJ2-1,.,CASRPVSYNEQFF,TGTGCCAGCAGACCAGTATCCTACAATGAGCAGTTCTTC
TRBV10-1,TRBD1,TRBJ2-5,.,CASSAGQAGQETQYF,TGCGCCAGCAGTGCTGGACAGGCCGGGCAAGAGACCCAGTACTTC
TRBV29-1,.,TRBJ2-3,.,CSVEDPGGSTDTQYF,TGCAGCGTTGAAGATCCGGGTGGGTCAACAGATACGCAGTATTTT
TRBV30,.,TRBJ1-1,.,CAWSVRSVLTEAFF,TGTGCCTGGAGTGTACGCAGTGTCCTCACTGAAGCTTTCTTT
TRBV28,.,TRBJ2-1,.,CASRFRVEQFF,TGTGCCAGCAGGTTCCGGGTTGAGCAGTTCTTC
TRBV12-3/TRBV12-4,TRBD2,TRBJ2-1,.,CASSFGLAGEQFF,TGTGCCAGCAGTTTTGGACTAGCGGGAGAGCAGTTCTTC